This T cell receptor beta chain was retrieved from a study of CD4 T cells in relation to SARS-CoV-2 and coronaviruses (dated by TCRdb to about 2021). Regarding the complete study: In the ViraFEST assay, PBMCs were cultured with antigen for approximately 9 days, after which TCR beta CDR3s were sequenced to identify clonal expansions specific to the antigen. An HIV-1 Nef peptide pool or a culture without peptide was used as the negative reference condition. At the level of individual TCR clonotypes, the study evaluated whether memory CD4+ T cells crossreact between the spike proteins of SARS-CoV-2 and those of common cold coronaviruses. A different TCR-beta assay, based on Illumina, was used to sequence expansion assays from other donors in the study. The Adaptive Biotechnologies TCR-sequencing kit was used to sequence samples from a few pre-COVID donors and the naive versus memory experiments, whereas other data were Illumina-based. HLA restriction was mapped for shared crossreactive spike epitopes using patient-derived lymphoblastoid cell lines.

Turning to this clone: Its antigen remains unidentified. No much larger clonotype is one base removed from it; base qualities were not supplied.

CD4+ T cells from unexposed donors were collected before the COVID-19 pandemic (2011-2018). After less than 13 days of culture, CD4+ T cells were isolated with the EasySep CD4+ T cell isolation kit. As far as cell numbers permitted, CD4+ T cells from unexposed donors were tested for reactivity against SARS-CoV-2 S and N as well as four spike pools from common cold coronaviruses. PBMCs were cultured at around 2 million per well in IMDM supplemented with around 5% human AB serum and around 9.2 IU/ml IL-2. Half of the culture medium was replaced with fresh IL-2-containing medium on days 3 and 7. In general, every peptide culture condition was set up in three replicate wells. The leukapheresis product for the unexposed donors was obtained through commercial purchase. Ficoll-Paque PLUS gradient centrifugation was used to isolate PBMCs from either whole blood or leukapheresis product. PBMCs were either cryopreserved at -140°C or used fresh in the expansion assay. The QIAamp Micro DNA Kit was used to extract genomic DNA from the CD4+ T cells.

The full study reports these points: The study was limited by small numbers of patients and tested TCRs. Significantly weaker SARS-CoV-2-driven expansion was shown by crossreactive clones than by monoreactive clones, consistent with antigenic imprinting. Because no donor provided both pre-pandemic and post-infection samples, tracing the source of pre-existing responses was limited. Crossreactivity analysis centred on spike protein, so crossreactivity against other viral proteins was not assessed. In about 60% of donors, memory CD4+ clonotypes turned up that crossrecognized SARS-CoV-2 and at least one common cold coronavirus spike.

The protocol used for the library was the immunoSEQ multiplex PCR assay. The study's processing was this. During preprocessing, nonproductive sequences were discarded, as were any CDR3s that did not begin with C, did not end with F or W, or were shorter than 7 amino acids. The MANAFEST web app was used to call antigen-specific clonotypes on the basis of expansion compared with the reference and with other culture wells. A clone was considered positive if significant expansion relative to the reference culture was observed in 2 of 3 replicate wells at an FDR below 0.05. A further requirement for positive clones was significant expansion compared with all other tandem wells, along with an odds ratio above 5. Pairwise Levenshtein distance, computed with the stringdist R package after three terminal residues were trimmed from each end, was used as the measure of CDR3 homology. TCRdb's version of the immuneACCESS table is confined to in-frame rearrangements and falls short of the full clone set. An unresolved V gene accounts for under half of the shortfall where checked; the remainder is of unknown origin. V and J calls and clone size follow that table, whereas D and trimming were derived from the DNA. The sample table lists 16,000 or so clones, around 82% of them with a count of one. Of the sample, 8% to 10% is held by the ten largest clones.

This receptor was identified in a human donor in good health. The sample was CD4+ T cells from PBMCs, cultured in vitro.

The CDR3 protein is CASSPLGGGLGGNTIYF. The DNA reads as follows: TGTGCCAGCAGCCCACTTGGAGGGGGCTTAGGAGGAAACACCATATATTTT. The rearranged chain carries TRBV14 and TRBJ1-3; 7 central bases correspond to TRBD1. From its cysteine to its phenylalanine, the CDR3 spans 17 amino acids. Only the CDR3 DNA is retained, 51 bases long and in frame from the first base. Germline trimming amounts to 4 bases on V and 4 bases on J, with 13 as the count of junction bases outside the gene matches. Sequences SGHDN (CDR1) and FVKESK (CDR2) are obtained from the germline V gene.